This is a list of T cell receptor beta chains from one sample in a study of blood T cell repertoires in COVID-19. Using immunoSEQ multiplex PCR, the repertoire was profiled, and TCRdb retains in-frame clones only, with some absent. The table records under 200,000 clones, about 86% of them present only once. The sample taken for sequencing was peripheral blood. The receptors were gathered from a woman aged 60-70 years with COVID-19, enrolled during active disease. CDR3s include the opening cysteine and the closing phenylalanine or tryptophan. Each record gives: J gene, V gene, clone size, D gene, CDR3 DNA, CDR3 protein. The D gene is left open where the match is weak. For some rows the clone size is stated as once, few or many, or as a class when expanded; others skip it.

TRBJ2-7 TRBV11-2 - TRBD1 TGTGCCAGCAGCTTCACCGGGACAGGGGATGGCGAGCAGTACTTC CASSFTGTGDGEQYF
TRBJ1-6 TRBV19 - TRBD1 TGTGCCAGTAGTGGAACAGGGGATTCACCCCTCCACTTT CASSGTGDSPLHF
TRBJ1-1 TRBV6-2/TRBV6-3 - - TGTGCCAGCAGCCCTTTGACAGCCCCAGAGAACACTGAAGCTTTCTTT CASSPLTAPENTEAFF
TRBJ1-1 TRBV27 - TRBD1 TGTGCCAGCAGATCTATCTTCAGGGGGCAAGGTACTGAAGCTTTCTTT CASRSIFRGQGTEAFF
TRBJ2-7 TRBV5-4 - TRBD2 TGTGCCAGCAGCTTGGAGCTAGCGGGAGATGAGCAGTACTTC CASSLELAGDEQYF
TRBJ1-1 TRBV24-1 - TRBD1 TGTGCCACAAGACAGGGGACTGAAGCTTTCTTT CATRQGTEAFF
TRBJ2-7 TRBV28 - TRBD1 TGTGCCAGCAGGAGGACAGGGGAGAACGAGCAGTACTTC CASRRTGENEQYF
TRBJ1-3 TRBV6-6 - TRBD1 TGTGCCAGCAGTTACGGACAGGTGGCTGGAAACACCATATATTTT CASSYGQVAGNTIYF
TRBJ2-7 TRBV7-9 - - TGTGCCAGCAGTTCATTTGGTCTGAGGGTCAGCTCCTACGAGCAGTACTTC CASSSFGLRVSSYEQYF
TRBJ2-7 TRBV14 - - TGTGCCAGCAGCTTTCGTCCTTCCAGCTCCTACGAGCAGTACTTC CASSFRPSSSYEQYF
TRBJ1-2 TRBV28 - TRBD1 TGTGCCAGCACCGAGGGGGCAGGGAACTATGGCTACACCTTC CASTEGAGNYGYTF
TRBJ2-1 TRBV5-5 - TRBD2 TGTGCCAGCAGCTCTCGAGGACTAGCTGACAATGAGCAGTTCTTC CASSSRGLADNEQFF
TRBJ2-7 TRBV19 - TRBD2 TGTGCCAGTAGAAGATCGGGACTAGCGGACTTCCGAACCTACGAGCAGTACTTC CASRRSGLADFRTYEQYF
TRBJ1-5 TRBV6-6 - TRBD1 TGTGCCAGCAAGGGGCCAGGGGGCTATAGCAATCAGCCCCAGCATTTT CASKGPGGYSNQPQHF
TRBJ1-1 TRBV9 - TRBD1 TGTGCCAGCAGCGCTCTCGACAGGGCCTACACTGAAGCTTTCTTT CASSALDRAYTEAFF
TRBJ1-3 TRBV6-5 - TRBD1 TGTGCCAGCAGCCGGACAGGCTCTGGAAACACCATATATTTT CASSRTGSGNTIYF
TRBJ2-3 TRBV14 - TRBD2 TGTGCCAGCAGCCAACCGGGACTAGCCGGAGATACGCAGTATTTT CASSQPGLAGDTQYF
TRBJ2-1 TRBV5-4 - TRBD2 TGTGCCAGCAGCTGGGGGGGACTAAACAATGAGCAGTTCTTC CASSWGGLNNEQFF
TRBJ2-2 TRBV27 - - TGTGCCAGCAGTTTAGGGCAGGGGGGGAACACCGGGGAGCTGTTTTTT CASSLGQGGNTGELFF
TRBJ1-6 TRBV4-1 - TRBD1 TGCGCCAGCAGCCAATTCCCCGGGACAGGGGGTTCACCCCTCCACTTT CASSQFPGTGGSPLHF
TRBJ2-7 TRBV3-1/TRBV3-2 - - TGTGCCAGCAGCCAAGAAGTCGGCGGGACCTACGAGCAGTACTTC CASSQEVGGTYEQYF
TRBJ2-7 TRBV9 few TRBD2 TGTGCCAGCAGCGCGGGACTAGCGGGAGTAGGCTACGAGCAGTACTTC CASSAGLAGVGYEQYF
TRBJ1-1 TRBV6-2/TRBV6-3 - - TGTGCCAGCAGTTACTCCCCTGGAGGAACTGAAGCTTTCTTT CASSYSPGGTEAFF